This T cell receptor beta chain derives from a study of blood T cell repertoires in COVID-19. The table lists this clone with a count of one. The data were produced by immunoSEQ multiplex PCR, yet TCRdb's version contains in-frame clones alone and is incomplete. This table has over 150,000 clones, around 83% appearing once. Looked up from germline, CDR1 is MNHEY and CDR2 is SVGAGI. V lost 10 bases, J lost 4 bases, and 11 bases lay in between. The CDR3 spans 13 residues. The receptor was isolated from a woman aged 60 to 75 with acute or convalescent COVID-19. The chain couples TRBV6-5 to TRBJ1-6, with D uncertain. Sequences were obtained from peripheral blood. CDR3 residues: CAIKRGYNSPLHF. DNA for the CDR3: TGTGCCATAAAACGGGGTTATAATTCACCCCTCCACTTT.